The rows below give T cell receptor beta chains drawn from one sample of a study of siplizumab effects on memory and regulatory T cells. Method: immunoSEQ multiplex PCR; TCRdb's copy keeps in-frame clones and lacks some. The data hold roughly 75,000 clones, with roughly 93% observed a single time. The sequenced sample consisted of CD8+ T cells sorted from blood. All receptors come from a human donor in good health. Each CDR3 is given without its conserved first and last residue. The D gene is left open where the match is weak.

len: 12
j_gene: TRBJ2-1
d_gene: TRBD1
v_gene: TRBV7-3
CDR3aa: ASSFGTGYNEQF

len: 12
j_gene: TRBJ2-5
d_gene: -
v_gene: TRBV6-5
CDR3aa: ASSYSLWGETQY

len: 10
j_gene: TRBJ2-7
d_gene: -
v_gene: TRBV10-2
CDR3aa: ATRDISYEQY

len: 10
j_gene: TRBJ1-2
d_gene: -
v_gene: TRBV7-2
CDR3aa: ASSPGLWGYT

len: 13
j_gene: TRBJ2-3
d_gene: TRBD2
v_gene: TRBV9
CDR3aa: ASSEGTSVTDTQY

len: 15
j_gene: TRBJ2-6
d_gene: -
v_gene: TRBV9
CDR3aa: ASSVLPPGAGANVLT

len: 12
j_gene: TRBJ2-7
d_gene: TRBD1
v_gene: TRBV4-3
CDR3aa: ASSQGQGDYEQY

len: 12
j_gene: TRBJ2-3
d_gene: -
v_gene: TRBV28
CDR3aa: ASSPRTTTDTQY

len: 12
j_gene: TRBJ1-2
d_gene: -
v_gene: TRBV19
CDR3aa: ASSIATGSDGYT

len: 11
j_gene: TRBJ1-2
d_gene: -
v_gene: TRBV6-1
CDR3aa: ASSDSANYGYT

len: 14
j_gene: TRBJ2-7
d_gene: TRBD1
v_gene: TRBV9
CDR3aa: ASSVGGGPSSYEQY

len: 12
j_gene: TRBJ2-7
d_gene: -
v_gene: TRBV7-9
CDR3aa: ASSLVGNSYEQY

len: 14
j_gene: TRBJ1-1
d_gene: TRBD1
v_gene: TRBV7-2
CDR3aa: ASSLPRDRGPLEAF

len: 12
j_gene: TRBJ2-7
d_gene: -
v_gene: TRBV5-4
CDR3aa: ASSLEATGYEQY

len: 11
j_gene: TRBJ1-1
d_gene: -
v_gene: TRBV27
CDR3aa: ASSEQGNTEAF

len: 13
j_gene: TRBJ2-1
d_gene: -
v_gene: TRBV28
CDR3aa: ASSLVQGVVFEQF

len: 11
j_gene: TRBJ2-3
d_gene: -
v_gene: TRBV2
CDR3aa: ASSDYRTDTQY

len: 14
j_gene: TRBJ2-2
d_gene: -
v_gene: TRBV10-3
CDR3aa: AISGGGTANTGELF

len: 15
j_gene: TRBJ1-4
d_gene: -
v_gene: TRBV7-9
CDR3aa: ASSSALVGGGNEKLF

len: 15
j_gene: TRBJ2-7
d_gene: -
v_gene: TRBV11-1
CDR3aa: ASSFPLGSGYSYEQY

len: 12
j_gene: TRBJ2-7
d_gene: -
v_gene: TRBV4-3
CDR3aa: ASSLDPSAYEQY

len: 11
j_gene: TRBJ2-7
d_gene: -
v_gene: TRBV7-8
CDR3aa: ASSPRGFYEQY

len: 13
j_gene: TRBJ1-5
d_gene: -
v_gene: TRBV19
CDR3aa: ASSMGVYSNQPQH

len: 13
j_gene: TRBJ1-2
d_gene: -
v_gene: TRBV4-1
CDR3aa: ASSQARDPFYGYT

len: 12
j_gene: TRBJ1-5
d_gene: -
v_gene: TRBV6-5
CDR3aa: ASSPGDTGRPQH

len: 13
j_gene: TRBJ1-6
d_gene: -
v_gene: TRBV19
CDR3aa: ASSIWPGRESPLH

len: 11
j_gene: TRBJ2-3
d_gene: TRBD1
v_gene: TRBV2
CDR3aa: ASRAQGADTQY

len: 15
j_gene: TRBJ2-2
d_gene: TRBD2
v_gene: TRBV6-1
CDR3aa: ASSDLTSGTNTGELF

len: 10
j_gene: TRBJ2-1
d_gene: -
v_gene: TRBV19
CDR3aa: ASSNMTGLQF

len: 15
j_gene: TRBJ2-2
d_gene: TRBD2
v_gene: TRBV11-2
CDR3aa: ASSLANSLARSGELF

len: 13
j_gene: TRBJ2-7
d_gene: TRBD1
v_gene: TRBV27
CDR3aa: ASSTPRQGSYEQY

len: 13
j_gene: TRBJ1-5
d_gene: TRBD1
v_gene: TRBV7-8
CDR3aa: ASSFGTGVPQPQH

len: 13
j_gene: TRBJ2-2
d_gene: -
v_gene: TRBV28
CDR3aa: ASSFSSTNTGELF

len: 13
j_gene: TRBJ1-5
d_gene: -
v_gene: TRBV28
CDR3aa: ASGDIQGSNQPQH

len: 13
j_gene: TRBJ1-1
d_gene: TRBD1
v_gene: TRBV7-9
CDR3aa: ASSLGWDSDTEAF

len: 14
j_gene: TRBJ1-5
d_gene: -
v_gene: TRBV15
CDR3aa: ATGEGSYYSNQPQH

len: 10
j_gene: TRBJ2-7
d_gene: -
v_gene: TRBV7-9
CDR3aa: ASSLPAPEQY

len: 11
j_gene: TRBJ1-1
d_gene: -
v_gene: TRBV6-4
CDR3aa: ASSDKENTEAF

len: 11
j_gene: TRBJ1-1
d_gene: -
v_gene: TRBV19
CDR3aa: ASRSSLSTEAF

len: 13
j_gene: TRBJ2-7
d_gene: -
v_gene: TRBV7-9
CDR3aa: ASSLTTDRTYEQY

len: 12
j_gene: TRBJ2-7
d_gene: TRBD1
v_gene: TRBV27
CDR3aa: ASSLGTGVYEQY

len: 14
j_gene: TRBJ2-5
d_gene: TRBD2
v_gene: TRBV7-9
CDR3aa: ASSIRLAGGMETQY

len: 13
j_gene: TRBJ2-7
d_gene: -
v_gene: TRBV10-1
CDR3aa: ASSESPGASYEQY

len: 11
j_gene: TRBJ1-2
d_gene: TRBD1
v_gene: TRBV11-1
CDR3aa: ASSAGTGYGYT

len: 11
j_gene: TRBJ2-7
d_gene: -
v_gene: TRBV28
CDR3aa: ASSLGGSYEQY

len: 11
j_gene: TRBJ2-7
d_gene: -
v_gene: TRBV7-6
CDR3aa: ASSYGQGHEQY

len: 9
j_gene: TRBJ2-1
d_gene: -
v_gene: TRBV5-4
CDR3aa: ASSLLNEQF

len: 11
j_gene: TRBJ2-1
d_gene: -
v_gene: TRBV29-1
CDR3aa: SSGGQANNEQF

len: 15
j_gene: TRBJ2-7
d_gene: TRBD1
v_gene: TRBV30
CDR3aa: AWEGRDRGASSYEQY

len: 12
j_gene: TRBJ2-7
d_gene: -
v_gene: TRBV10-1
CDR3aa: ALPGGRPTYEQY

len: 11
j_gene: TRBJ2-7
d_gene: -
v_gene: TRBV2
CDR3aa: ASSDRVTYEQY

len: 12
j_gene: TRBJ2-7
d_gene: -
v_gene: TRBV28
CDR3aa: ASSLFVRDYEQY

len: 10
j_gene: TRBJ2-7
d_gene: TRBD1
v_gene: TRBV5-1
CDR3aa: ASSLEGAWQY

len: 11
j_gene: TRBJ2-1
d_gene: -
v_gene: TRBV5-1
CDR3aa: ASSRGGEDEQF